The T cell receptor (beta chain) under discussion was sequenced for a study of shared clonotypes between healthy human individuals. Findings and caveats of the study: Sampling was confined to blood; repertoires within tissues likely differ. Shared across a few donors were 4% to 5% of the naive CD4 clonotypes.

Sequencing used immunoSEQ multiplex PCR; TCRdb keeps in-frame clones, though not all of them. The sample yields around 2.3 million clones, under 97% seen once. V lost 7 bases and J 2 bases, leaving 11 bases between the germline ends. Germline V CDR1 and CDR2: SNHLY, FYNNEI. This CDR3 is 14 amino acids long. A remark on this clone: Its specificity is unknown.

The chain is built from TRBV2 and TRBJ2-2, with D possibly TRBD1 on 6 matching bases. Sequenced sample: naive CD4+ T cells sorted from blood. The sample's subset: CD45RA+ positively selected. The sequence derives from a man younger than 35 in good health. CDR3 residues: CASKRDTNTGELFF. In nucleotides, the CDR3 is TGTGCCAGCAAACGGGACACCAACACCGGGGAGCTGTTTTTT.